These 2 T cell receptor beta chains came from one sample sequenced in a study of control samples from healthy donors and cancer patients. Here immunoSEQ multiplex PCR was the method, and the copy in TCRdb shows in-frame clones only, minus some. The data hold 75,000 to 90,000 clones, with approximately 86% observed a single time. The sequencing input was blood. The source is a man aged 30-40 years in good health.

The gene calls are TRBV2 and TRBJ1-6; possible D gene TRBD1, 6 bases. CDR3 size: 13 residues. CDR1 and CDR2 from the germline V gene are SNHLY and FYNNEI. CDR3 nucleotide sequence: TGTGGGGCGGGGGGCTCGTGGAATTCACCCCTCCACTTT. Amino acids: CGAGGSWNSPLHF. Combining the CDR3 with reference TRBV2 and TRBJ1-6 gives the whole variable domain EPEVTQTPSHQVTQMGQEVILRCVPISNHLYFYWYRQILGQKVEFLVSFYNNEISEKSEIFDDQFSVERPDGSNFTLKIRSTKLEDSAMYFCGAGGSWNSPLHFGNGTRLTVT.

The J gene is TRBJ1-2, the V gene TRBV10-3; D is unresolved. Germline CDR1 and CDR2: ENHRY and SYGVKD. The CDR3 runs to 14 residues. Trimming pared 0 bases from V and 3 bases from J, leaving 8 bases between. CDR3 sequence: CAISESGIDYGYTF. The CDR3 DNA sequence: TGTGCCATCAGTGAGTCGGGTATTGACTATGGCTACACCTTC.